This T cell receptor beta chain appears in the sequencing data of a study of blood T cells in healthy people across ages. General study findings and limits: Relative to aged donors, long-lived donors carried more naive CD4+ cells and displayed higher diversity.

With 6 bases removed from V and 0 bases from J, the gap between germline ends came to 9 bases. CDR1 and CDR2 (germline): DFQATT, SNEGSKA (reference sequence). This CDR3 spans 14 amino acids. In regard to this clonotype: What it binds is unknown.

Next came a second PCR, run for about 7 to 12 cycles, which used a sample-barcoded 5' primer along with a J-beta primer mix. TCRdb used MiXCR to reprocess the 5' RACE reads, holding one entry per CDR3 protein. The table has more than 1,000,000 distinct CDR3 sequences, less than 25% seen once. The data were also submitted as part of a second study, on T cells of mothers and their children. In that study: Mother-child pairs who were related displayed a slightly higher overlap than unrelated pairs, a difference that was non-significant.

This receptor was identified in a girl aged 2 to 9 in good health. The sequenced sample consisted of blood. The chain links TRBV20-1 to TRBJ1-6; no definite D call. As DNA, the CDR3 is TGCAGTGCCAGCCAGAGCTCCTATAATTCACCCCTCCACTTT. The encoded protein is CSASQSSYNSPLHF.